Listed below are T cell receptor beta chains from one sample, sequenced in a study of cytomegalovirus exposure and HLA in healthy donors. Generated by immunoSEQ multiplex PCR, the TCRdb table keeps only in-frame clones and is missing some. Found here are about 120,000 clones, roughly four fifths of them singletons; the top ten hold 6.3%. Sequenced sample: PBMCs. These TCRs come from a woman in her forties in good health and CMV-seronegative. The CDR3 runs from the conserved cysteine through the conserved F or W. D genes are given only for firm matches. Not all rows give a size; the values are once, few, many and, for expanded clones, a class.

len | d_gene | abundance | j_gene | v_gene | CDR3nt | CDR3aa
15 | TRBD1 | . | TRBJ2-7 | TRBV19 | TGTGCCAGTAGACAAAGTGGGACAGGGACCCACGAGCAGTACTTC | CASRQSGTGTHEQYF
19 | TRBD2 | . | TRBJ2-3 | TRBV14 | TGTGCCAGCAGCCAAGGCCCTAAAGGGAGGGGACGCGGGCCAGATACGCAGTATTTT | CASSQGPKGRGRGPDTQYF
14 | . | . | TRBJ2-2 | TRBV4-2 | TGTGCCAGCAGCCAAGATCGGTACACCGGGGAGCTGTTTTTT | CASSQDRYTGELFF
19 | TRBD2 | few | TRBJ2-5 | TRBV4-2 | TGTGCCAGCAGCCAAGATGACTCGGGAGGCAGGAGTTGGATAGAGACCCAGTACTTC | CASSQDDSGGRSWIETQYF
14 | . | . | TRBJ1-2 | TRBV21-1 | TGTGCCAGCAGCGAGAGACAGGGGGCCTATGGCTACACCTTC | CASSERQGAYGYTF
17 | . | . | TRBJ2-2 | TRBV28 | TGTGCCAGCAGCCCCACTGGGGGGAGGTCTAACACCGGGGAGCTGTTTTTT | CASSPTGGRSNTGELFF
11 | . | . | TRBJ2-5 | TRBV2 | TGTGCCAGCCTGGAGCAAGAGACCCAGTACTTC | CASLEQETQYF
16 | TRBD2 | few | TRBJ2-1 | TRBV19 | TGTGCCAGTAGTAGCCAACTAGCGGGAGGGTACAATGAGCAGTTCTTC | CASSSQLAGGYNEQFF
14 | . | . | TRBJ1-3 | TRBV27 | TGTGCCAGCAGTCGCAGCCTTGACTATAACACCATATATTTT | CASSRSLDYNTIYF
15 | . | . | TRBJ1-1 | TRBV6-1 | TGTGCCAGCAGGGAGGGATTGGGGATGAACACTGAAGCTTTCTTT | CASREGLGMNTEAFF
15 | . | few | TRBJ1-1 | TRBV4-2 | TGTGCCAGCAGCCAAGATGGGGCAGGGGACACTGAAGCTTTCTTT | CASSQDGAGDTEAFF
15 | TRBD2 | few | TRBJ2-7 | TRBV5-6 | TGTGCCAGCAGCTTTCCGACTAGCGGGACGGACGAGCAGTACTTC | CASSFPTSGTDEQYF
15 | TRBD2 | . | TRBJ2-1 | TRBV28 | TGTGCCAGTGGAAAAGGGACTAGCGGATACAATGAGCAGTTCTTC | CASGKGTSGYNEQFF
13 | . | once | TRBJ2-7 | TRBV27 | TGTGCCAGCAGTTTAATGCTGGGGGGCGAGCAGTACTTC | CASSLMLGGEQYF
13 | TRBD1 | . | TRBJ1-2 | TRBV6-5 | TGTGCCAGCAGTCAGTTACAGGGGAACGGCTACACCTTC | CASSQLQGNGYTF
14 | . | . | TRBJ2-5 | TRBV7-2 | TGTGCCAGCAGCAACCCCCGCCAGGGCGAGACCCAGTACTTC | CASSNPRQGETQYF
15 | . | . | TRBJ2-1 | TRBV2 | TGTGCCAGCGCCCGGGGAGCGACAATATACAATGAGCAGTTCTTC | CASARGATIYNEQFF
14 | . | . | TRBJ1-4 | TRBV5-6 | TGTGCCAGCAGCTTCTTCCCGGGGAATGAAAAACTGTTTTTT | CASSFFPGNEKLFF
12 | . | . | TRBJ2-1 | TRBV6-6 | TGTGCCAGCAGTCCCGGGGACAATGAGCAGTTCTTC | CASSPGDNEQFF
14 | . | once | TRBJ1-2 | TRBV27 | TGTGCCAGCAGTTGGGGGGGCGCGCACTATGGCTACACCTTC | CASSWGGAHYGYTF
17 | TRBD2 | . | TRBJ2-1 | TRBV4-1 | TGCGCCAGCAGCCAAGTTCGGGGGACTAGCGGGAGAAATGAGCAGTTCTTC | CASSQVRGTSGRNEQFF
16 | . | . | TRBJ1-4 | TRBV25-1 | TGTGCCAGCAGTGACCTTTCGCGCCAAGGGGGTGAAAAACTGTTTTTT | CASSDLSRQGGEKLFF
15 | TRBD1 | . | TRBJ2-1 | TRBV7-6 | TGTGCCAGCAGCCGCGCCGGGACAGGGTACAATGAGCAGTTCTTC | CASSRAGTGYNEQFF
15 | TRBD1 | . | TRBJ1-1 | TRBV4-3 | TGCGCCAGCAGCACCGACAGGGGAGGATCCTTGGGAGCTTTCTTT | CASSTDRGGSLGAFF
14 | . | . | TRBJ2-5 | TRBV19 | TGTGCCAGTAGTACCTCCACCCAGGGGGAGACCCAGTACTTC | CASSTSTQGETQYF
16 | TRBD2 | . | TRBJ2-7 | TRBV6-5 | TGTGCCAGCAGTTACTCCCTCAGCGGGAGCTCCTACGAGCAGTACTTC | CASSYSLSGSSYEQYF
16 | . | . | TRBJ2-7 | TRBV5-8 | TGTGCCAGCAGCTTGTACCCGGGACTCCCCTCGGACGAGCAGTACTTC | CASSLYPGLPSDEQYF
13 | . | . | TRBJ1-5 | TRBV5-8 | TGTGCCAGCAGTCTAACAGGCAATCAGCCCCAGCATTTT | CASSLTGNQPQHF
15 | . | . | TRBJ1-1 | TRBV25-1 | TGTGCCAGTTACGGCGGCGGGGGGGGCGCAGGTGAAGCTTTCTTT | CASYGGGGGAGEAFF
14 | . | . | TRBJ2-5 | TRBV19 | TGTGCCAGTAGTCCCTCGGACAGAAGAGAGACCCAGTACTTC | CASSPSDRRETQYF
19 | TRBD2 | . | TRBJ2-7 | TRBV7-9 | TGTTCCAGCAGCTTTCCCGGCGCTAGCGGGAGGCTAAGTCCCTACGAGCAGTACTTC | CSSSFPGASGRLSPYEQYF